These 7 T cell receptor beta chains originate from one sample sequenced in a study of blood T cell repertoires in COVID-19. Here immunoSEQ multiplex PCR was the method, and the copy in TCRdb shows in-frame clones only, minus some. The sample includes about 220,000 clones, 88% of them seen just once. Sequences were obtained from PBMCs or T cells enriched from blood (not recorded which). The receptors here all came from a woman aged 25 to 45 who had recovered from COVID-19.

The J gene is TRBJ1-1, the V gene TRBV6-6; the match to TRBD1 covers 8 bases. J gave up 1 base and V 2 bases, and 0 bases lay outside the gene matches. Per germline, CDR1 MNHNY and CDR2 SVGAGI (reference sequence). This CDR3 spans 14 amino acids. CDR3 sequence: CASSYDRGNTEAFF. The CDR3, as DNA: TGTGCCAGCAGTTACGACAGGGGGAACACTGAAGCTTTCTTT.

The rearrangement links TRBV9 to TRBJ2-3, with TRBD2 identical over 8 bases. V shed 0 bases and J 9 bases; nucleotides not matched to a gene: 6. This CDR3 is 14 amino acids long. Per germline, CDR1 SGDLS and CDR2 YYNGEE. Written as DNA, the CDR3 is TGTGCCAGCAGCGTAGAGGGTAGCGGGGTCACGCAGTATTTT. Protein: CASSVEGSGVTQYF.

V and J are TRBV6-2 or TRBV6-3 and TRBJ1-2; perhaps TRBD1 as D (5 bases). Germline loops: CDR1 MNHEY, CDR2 SVGEGT. Trimming stripped 5 bases from V and 4 bases from J, with 14 bases between. The CDR3 has 14 residues. The CDR3 DNA reads as TGTGCCAGCAGTCTACAGGCGTTCAGCTATGGCTACACCTTC. Residues: CASSLQAFSYGYTF.

The count of this clone is one. The CDR3 protein is CASSQDPGQYNSPLHF. The CDR3 nucleotides read TGTGCCAGCAGCCAAGATCCGGGACAGTATAATTCACCCCTCCACTTT. The chain is built from TRBV3-1 (or the pseudogene TRBV3-2) and TRBJ1-6, with 7 bases identical to TRBD1. Per germline, CDR1 LGHDT and CDR2 YNNKEL (reference sequence). V was pared by 0 bases and J by 4 bases, with 3 bases of the junction left unmatched. The CDR3 spans 16 residues.

The chain links TRBV5-1 to TRBJ2-3, with TRBD2 matching 10 bases. Germline CDR1 SGHRS, CDR2 YFSETQ. V dropped 4 bases and J dropped 3; count of bases not matched to a gene: 2. The CDR3 extends over 14 amino acids. In DNA form, the CDR3 reads TGCGCCAGCAGCGAGGGACTAGCGACAGATACGCAGTATTTT. It translates to CASSEGLATDTQYF.

The chain recombines TRBV3-1 (or the pseudogene TRBV3-2) with TRBJ2-3; 14 bases line up with TRBD2. The V gene's germline CDR1 is LGHDT and CDR2 YNNKEL (reference sequence). The CDR3 spans 17 residues. Germline trimming cut 1 base from V and 2 bases from J; bases unmatched to any gene: 2. The CDR3 DNA is TGTGCCAGCAGCCAAGGGACTAGCGGGGGGCTCACAGATACGCAGTATTTT. Protein product: CASSQGTSGGLTDTQYF.

The chain employs TRBV5-1 and TRBJ1-1; 10 bases fit TRBD1. The CDR3 spans 15 residues. V lost 4 bases and J lost 4; bases outside the gene matches: 7. The V gene's germline CDR1 is SGHRS and CDR2 YFSETQ. CDR3: CASSPRTGGGTEAFF. CDR3 coding DNA: TGCGCCAGCAGCCCCCGGACAGGGGGAGGCACTGAAGCTTTCTTT. The complete variable domain, with remaining parts taken from reference TRBV5-1 and TRBJ1-1, reads KAGVTQTPRYLIKTRGQQVTLSCSPISGHRSVSWYQQTPGQGLQFLFEYFSETQRNKGNFPGRFSGRQFSNSRSEMNVSTLELGDSALYLCASSPRTGGGTEAFFGQGTRLTVV.